The 3 T cell receptor beta chains below all came from one sample that was sequenced in a study of shared clonotypes between healthy human individuals. Produced via immunoSEQ multiplex PCR; TCRdb's table is partial and in-frame only. The sample records some 320,000 clones, about nine tenths being singletons. The material sequenced was memory CD8+ T cells sorted from blood. Specified subset: CD45RO+ cells pooled with CCR7-negative TemRA cells. These receptors all stem from a man between 18 and 29 years old in good health.

V and J are TRBV13 and TRBJ2-5; possible D gene TRBD1, 6 bases. The length of the CDR3 is 15 residues. Germline loops: CDR1 PRHDT, CDR2 FYEKMQ (reference sequence). Trimming pared 5 bases from V and 5 bases from J, leaving 18 bases between. CDR3 residues: CASSTRDTGYETQYF. Written as DNA, the CDR3 is TGTGCCAGCAGCACCCGAGACACAGGGTATGAGACCCAGTACTTC.

The chain is built from TRBV6-1 and TRBJ1-2, with 8 bases fitting TRBD1. The CDR3 runs to 13 residues. After removal of 6 bases from V and 8 bases from J, the junction contained 8 bases not matched to a gene. Germline CDR1 reads MNHNS; CDR2 reads SASEGT. The CDR3 loop reads CASSGGTGGGYTF. The DNA for the CDR3 is TGTGCCAGCAGCGGGGGGACAGGAGGCGGCTACACCTTC.

V is TRBV7-8 and J is TRBJ2-7; 7 bases are a match to TRBD2. CDR1 SGHVS and CDR2 FQNEAQ come from the germline V gene. This CDR3 is built from 14 residues. J gave up 2 bases and V 5 bases, and 6 bases lay outside the gene matches. As DNA, the CDR3 is TGTGCCAGCAGCGACCAGCGGGGAACCTACGAGCAGTACTTC. Amino acids: CASSDQRGTYEQYF.